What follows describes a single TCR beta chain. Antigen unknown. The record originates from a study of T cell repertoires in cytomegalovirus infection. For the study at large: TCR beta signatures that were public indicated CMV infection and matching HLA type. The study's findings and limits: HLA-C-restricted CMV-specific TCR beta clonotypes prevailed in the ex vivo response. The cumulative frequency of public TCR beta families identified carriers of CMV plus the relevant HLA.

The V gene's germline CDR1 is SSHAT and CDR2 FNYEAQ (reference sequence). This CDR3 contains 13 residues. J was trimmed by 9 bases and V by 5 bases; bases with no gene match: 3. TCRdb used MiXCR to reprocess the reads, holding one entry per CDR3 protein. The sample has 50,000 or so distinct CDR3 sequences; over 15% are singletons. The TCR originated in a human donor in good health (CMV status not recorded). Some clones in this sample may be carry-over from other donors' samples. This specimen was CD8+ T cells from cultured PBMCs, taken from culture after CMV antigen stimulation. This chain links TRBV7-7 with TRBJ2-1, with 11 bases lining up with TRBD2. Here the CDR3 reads CASSTTSGGEQFF. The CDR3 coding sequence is TGTGCCAGCAGCACTACTAGCGGGGGTGAGCAGTTCTTC.